Below are 26 T cell receptor beta chains sequenced from a single sample in a study of CD8 T cells in ankylosing spondylitis. TCRdb redid the calling of the 5' RACE reads with MiXCR, one entry per CDR3 protein. The table records approximately 520,000 distinct CDR3 sequences, less than 6% of them present only once. For these TCRs, the target antigens are not known. Findings of the study overall: Characteristic, it appeared, of ankylosing spondylitis blood was a TCR beta motif of roughly 8 highly homologous variants.

The sequencing sample was made of blood, either unsorted or a sorted T cell fraction (not recorded which). The receptors were sampled from a male donor with ankylosing spondylitis.

This clonotype has ten or more counts. The genes are TRBV9 and TRBJ2-2, with D maybe TRBD2 (6 bases). Between the trimmed V and J ends, which lost 4 bases and 1 base, there was a span of 14 bases. The CDR3 loop spans 16 amino acids. The V gene's germline CDR1 is SGDLS and CDR2 YYNGEE. The CDR3 coding sequence is TGTGCCAGCAGCTCCCTATGGGGGGTGAACACCGGGGAGCTGTTTTTT. Its translation is CASSSLWGVNTGELFF. Full variable domain (rest looked up from reference TRBV9 and TRBJ2-2): DSGVTQTPKHLITATGQRVTLRCSPRSGDLSVYWYQQSLDQGLQFLIQYYNGEERAKGNILERFSAQQFPDLHSELNLSSLELGDSALYFCASSSLWGVNTGELFFGEGSRLTVL.

This clonotype was found many times. One junction end does not reproduce the germline sequence, and a read error may be involved. V usage is TRBV6-6 and J usage is TRBJ2-3; 7 bases fit TRBD2. Looked up from germline, CDR1 is MNHNY and CDR2 is SVGAGI (reference sequence). The CDR3 is 12 amino acids. In DNA form, the CDR3 reads TGTGCCGGGGCTAGCGGCACTGATACGCAGTATTTT. This sequence encodes CAGASGTDTQYF.

This clonotype occurred many times. This chain's CDR3 is CASSGLQTLYGYTF. The CDR3 coding sequence is TGTGCCAGCAGCGGTCTACAGACACTCTATGGCTACACCTTC. The chain links TRBV5-6 to TRBJ1-2; D is uncertain. V was clipped by 4 bases and J by 4 bases, with 14 bases between them. The CDR3 extends over 14 amino acids. Germline values: CDR1 SGHDT, CDR2 YYEEEE.

This clonotype was seen repeatedly, ten times or more. The rearrangement links TRBV4-3 to TRBJ2-1; 7 bases are shared with TRBD2. CDR3 size: 16 residues. The V segment lost 3 bases and the J segment 4 bases; nucleotides outside the gene matches: 9. Germline V CDR1 and CDR2: LGHNA, YSLEER. The DNA of the CDR3 is TGCGCCAGCAGCCACATAGCGGGCGAACATTACAATGAGCAGTTCTTC. Encoded protein: CASSHIAGEHYNEQFF.

The sample holds many counts of this clonotype. The CDR3 region has the DNA TGTGCCAGCAGTTTAGCGGCTTCTAGAACGGCTGGCTACACCTTC. Its translation is CASSLAASRTAGYTF. The V gene is TRBV12-3 or TRBV12-4, the J gene TRBJ1-2, with no clear D. The CDR3 has 15 residues. Trimming left V 0 bases short and J 7 bases short, with 15 bases between.

This clonotype was counted ten times or more. The rearrangement joins TRBV12-3 or TRBV12-4 to TRBJ2-4, with 10 bases lining up with TRBD2. V lost 2 bases and J lost 6; bases outside the gene matches: 1. The CDR3 contains 14 residues. DNA of the CDR3: TGTGCCAGCAGTTTACAGCGGGGGGGAAACATTCAGTACTTC. Translation: CASSLQRGGNIQYF.

This clonotype occurred many times. The chain employs TRBV20-1 and TRBJ1-5; no definite D call. V lost 0 bases to trimming and J lost 0 bases, with 6 bases between them. CDR1 and CDR2 from the germline V gene are DFQATT and SNEGSKA (reference sequence). The CDR3 runs to 14 residues. The CDR3 spells CSARDRDSNQPQHF. CDR3 nucleotides: TGCAGTGCTAGAGACCGGGATAGCAATCAGCCCCAGCATTTT.

This clonotype appeared many times. The chain couples TRBV7-9 to TRBJ2-5, with D perhaps TRBD2 (5 bases). This CDR3 contains 17 residues. The V end lost 1 base, the J end lost 8 bases, and 23 bases lay between the germline ends. Germline assignment: CDR1 SEHNR and CDR2 FQNEAQ (reference sequence). The CDR3 protein is CASSLGGVGESRETQYF. The CDR3 bases are TGTGCCAGCAGCTTAGGAGGTGTCGGGGAATCAAGAGAAACCCAGTACTTC.

In this sample, this clonotype turned up many times. The rearrangement links TRBV4-2 to TRBJ1-1; D perhaps matches TRBD1 (5 bases). Trimming shortened V by 4 bases and J by 0 bases, and 12 bases separated the two germline ends. The germline gives CDR1 LGHNA, CDR2 YNFKEQ. The CDR3 is 15 residues long. The CDR3 loop is CASSLTDPMNTEAFF. As DNA, the CDR3 is TGTGCCAGCAGCCTGACAGATCCAATGAACACTGAAGCTTTCTTT.

This clonotype was seen many times. The V gene is TRBV5-1, the J gene TRBJ1-5, with 7 bases aligning to TRBD1. CDR1 and CDR2 (germline): SGHRS, YFSETQ. The CDR3 has 15 amino acids. V was clipped by 2 bases and J by 2 bases; unmatched bases: 4. The CDR3 loop reads CASSLQGLGNQPQHF. The CDR3 DNA reads as TGCGCCAGCAGCTTACAGGGGTTGGGCAATCAGCCCCAGCATTTT.

This clonotype was counted only a few times. This chain connects TRBV5-1 to TRBJ1-5; no reliable D call. This CDR3 comprises 14 residues. V was shortened by 1 base and J by 5 bases, with 10 bases between the two germline ends. Per germline, CDR1 SGHRS and CDR2 YFSETQ. The CDR3 DNA follows: TGCGCCAGCAGCTTGCGCCCGACGGATCAGCCCCAGCATTTT. Translation gives CASSLRPTDQPQHF.

CDR3 region: CSAKQTNYGYTF. The CDR3 coding sequence is TGCAGTGCAAAGCAGACTAACTATGGCTACACCTTC. The chain is built from TRBV20-1 and TRBJ1-2; D unresolved. The CDR3 contains 12 residues. Per the germline V gene, CDR1 is DFQATT and CDR2 is SNEGSKA (reference sequence). Between the trimmed V and J ends, which lost 6 bases and 0 bases, there was a span of 8 bases.

In its sample, this clonotype was seen many times. This chain uses TRBV4-3 with TRBJ1-6, with D hard to call. CDR1 LGHNA and CDR2 YSLEER come from the germline V gene. Trimming took off 5 bases at V and 3 bases at J, with 14 bases between the two ends. This CDR3 has 16 residues. The DNA of the CDR3 is TGCGCCAGCAGCGATACAGTGGAAGGCTATAATTCACCCCTCCACTTT. Translating gives CASSDTVEGYNSPLHF.

This rearrangement joins TRBV20-1 to TRBJ2-4, with a weak D call TRBD1 (6 bases). The CDR3 covers 15 residues. Trimming took 6 bases from V and 2 from J, leaving 17 bases between them. Per the germline V gene, CDR1 is DFQATT and CDR2 is SNEGSKA (reference sequence). The CDR3 loop reads CSATGSTGPKNIQYF. CDR3 in DNA: TGCAGTGCAACGGGCTCTACAGGGCCCAAAAACATTCAGTACTTC.

Comments on this clonotype: A much larger clone is a single base away; this may be a read error. This chain links TRBV21-1 with TRBJ1-2. TRBV21-1 is classified as a pseudogene. CDR3 size: 15 residues. CDR3 in amino acids: CASSRAKGKPHGYTF. The CDR3 region has the DNA TGTGCCAGCAGCCGAGCCAAGGGAAAACCACATGGCTACACCTTC.

This clonotype has ten or more counts. The CDR3 DNA reads TGCAGTGCTAGAACCCCGACTAGTATAGATCTGGGCGAGCAGTACTTC. This translates into CSARTPTSIDLGEQYF. This chain links TRBV20-1 with TRBJ2-7; possibly TRBD2 for D (6 bases). Trimming left V 2 bases short and J 6 bases short, with 23 bases between. Germline CDR1 and CDR2: DFQATT and SNEGSKA (reference sequence). This CDR3 is 16 amino acids long.

This clonotype was found many times. The chain recombines TRBV4-1 with TRBJ2-2, with a possible D match to TRBD1 (5 bases). Trimming stripped 3 bases from V and 5 bases from J, with 13 bases between. This CDR3 comprises 15 residues. In germline, CDR1 is MGHRA, CDR2 YSYEKL. The CDR3 DNA reads TGCGCCAGCAGCCATGTACTTCAGGGAACCGGGGAGCTGTTTTTT. Protein product: CASSHVLQGTGELFF.

Ten or more counts support this clonotype. This chain connects TRBV7-6 to TRBJ2-7; 7 bases line up with TRBD1. Germline loops: CDR1 SGHVS, CDR2 FNYEAQ. The V segment lost 2 bases and the J segment 5 bases; nucleotides outside the gene matches: 9. CDR3 length: 15 amino acids. The DNA of the CDR3 is TGTGCCAGCAGCTTATCGGACGGGACAGTCCACGAGCAGTACTTC. This sequence encodes CASSLSDGTVHEQYF.

This clonotype was seen ten or more times. The chain carries TRBV20-1 and TRBJ2-7; 7 nucleotides line up with TRBD2. The CDR3 consists of 13 residues. Germline values: CDR1 DFQATT, CDR2 SNEGSKA (reference sequence). Trimming removed 3 bases from V and 3 bases from J; junction bases left unmatched: 5. The CDR3 DNA sequence: TGCAGTGCTAGCTGGGGGGGGGACTACGAGCAGTACTTC. Its protein is CSASWGGDYEQYF.

This clonotype occurred many times. The rearrangement links TRBV4-3 to TRBJ1-2; TRBD1 matches 7 bases. CDR1 is LGHNA, CDR2 YSLEER, per germline. V gave up 4 bases and J gave up 8 bases; unmatched junction bases: 10. This CDR3 has 14 residues. In nucleotides, the CDR3 is TGCGCCAGCAGCCGGGATTGGACAGGTGGGGGCTACACCTTC. Protein: CASSRDWTGGGYTF.

CDR3 loop: CASSYVGLADPRYF. The DNA for the CDR3 is TGTGCCAGCAGTTACGTCGGTTTGGCAGACCCTCGGTATTTT. The V gene is TRBV6-2 or TRBV6-3, the J gene TRBJ2-3; no reliable D call. Trimming pared 2 bases from V and 14 bases from J, leaving 20 bases between. This CDR3 comprises 14 residues. CDR1 is MNHEY and CDR2 is SVGEGT in the germline V gene.

This clonotype appeared many times. The chain combines TRBV5-1 with TRBJ1-4; 7 bases map to TRBD1. Germline CDR1 is SGHRS and CDR2 is YFSETQ. V gave up 5 bases and J gave up 3 bases; unmatched junction bases: 7. The CDR3 totals 15 residues. The DNA for the CDR3 is TGCGCCAGCAGGGTGACCGGGACAGCTAATGAAAAACTGTTTTTT. It is translated as CASRVTGTANEKLFF. Full variable domain (missing parts from reference TRBV5-1 and TRBJ1-4): KAGVTQTPRYLIKTRGQQVTLSCSPISGHRSVSWYQQTPGQGLQFLFEYFSETQRNKGNFPGRFSGRQFSNSRSEMNVSTLELGDSALYLCASRVTGTANEKLFFGSGTQLSVL.

The sample holds many counts of this clonotype. V and J are TRBV5-1 and TRBJ2-7, with 7 bases that match TRBD1. Per the germline V gene, CDR1 is SGHRS and CDR2 is YFSETQ. The CDR3 contains 15 residues. V was pared by 2 bases and J by 0 bases, with 5 bases of the junction left unmatched. The CDR3 region is CASSLSGQPSYEQYF. For the CDR3, the DNA is TGCGCCAGCAGCTTATCGGGACAGCCCTCCTACGAGCAGTACTTC. Filled out from reference TRBV5-1 and TRBJ2-7, the complete variable domain reads KAGVTQTPRYLIKTRGQQVTLSCSPISGHRSVSWYQQTPGQGLQFLFEYFSETQRNKGNFPGRFSGRQFSNSRSEMNVSTLELGDSALYLCASSLSGQPSYEQYFGPGTRLTVT.

In its sample, this clonotype was seen many times. In nucleotides, the CDR3 is TGTGCCAGCAGCTTGCTAGCGGGAGGTCCCTACGAGCAGTACTTC. Protein: CASSLLAGGPYEQYF. V gene TRBV7-8 combines with J gene TRBJ2-7; 11 nucleotides agree with TRBD2. Germline CDR1 and CDR2: SGHVS and FQNEAQ. The trim removed 3 bases at V and 2 bases at J, leaving 3 bases unmatched. The CDR3 length is 15 residues.

This clonotype was seen repeatedly, ten times or more. The chain links TRBV18 to TRBJ1-4; 7 bases fit TRBD1. The trim removed 3 bases at V and 0 bases at J, leaving 4 bases unmatched. In germline, CDR1 is KGHSH, CDR2 LQKENI. CDR3 length: 16 amino acids. The CDR3 protein is CASSPGQIATNEKLFF. Written as DNA, the CDR3 is TGTGCCAGCTCACCGGGACAGATTGCAACTAATGAAAAACTGTTTTTT. The variable domain in full, with the rest retrieved from reference TRBV18 and TRBJ1-4, is NAGVMQNPRHLVRRRGQEARLRCSPMKGHSHVYWYRQLPEEGLKFMVYLQKENIIDESGMPKERFSAEFPKEGPSILRIQQVVRGDSAAYFCASSPGQIATNEKLFFGSGTQLSVL.

The V call is TRBV20-1, the J call TRBJ2-7; D gene uncertain. The CDR3 totals 12 residues. The V end was cut by 5 bases, the J end by 3 bases, with 11 bases between. Germline V gene data show CDR1 as DFQATT and CDR2 as SNEGSKA (reference sequence). CDR3 sequence: CSAPVSFYEQYF. In nucleotides, the CDR3 is TGCAGTGCTCCCGTAAGTTTCTACGAGCAGTACTTC.